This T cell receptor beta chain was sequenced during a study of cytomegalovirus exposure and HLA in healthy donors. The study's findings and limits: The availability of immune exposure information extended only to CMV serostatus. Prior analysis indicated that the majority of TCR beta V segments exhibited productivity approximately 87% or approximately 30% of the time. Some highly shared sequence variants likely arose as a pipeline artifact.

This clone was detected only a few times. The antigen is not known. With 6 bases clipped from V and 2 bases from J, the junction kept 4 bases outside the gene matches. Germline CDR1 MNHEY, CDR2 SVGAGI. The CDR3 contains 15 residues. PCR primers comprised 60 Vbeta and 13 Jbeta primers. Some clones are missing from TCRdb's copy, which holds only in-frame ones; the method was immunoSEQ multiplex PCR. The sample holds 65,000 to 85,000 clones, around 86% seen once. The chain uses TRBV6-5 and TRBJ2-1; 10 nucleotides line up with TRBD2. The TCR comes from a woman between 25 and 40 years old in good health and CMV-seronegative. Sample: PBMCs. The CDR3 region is CASSPLAGAYNEQFF. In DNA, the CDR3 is TGTGCCAGCAGCCCCCTAGCGGGAGCCTACAATGAGCAGTTCTTC.